Listed below are T cell receptor beta chains from one sample, sequenced in a study of T cell repertoires in cytomegalovirus infection. TCRdb itself ran the reads through MiXCR, one entry per CDR3 protein. This sample has 700,000 to 950,000 distinct CDR3 sequences, with over 25% found just once. The antigens these receptors bind are not known. This specimen was cultured CD8+ T cells from PBMCs, taken from culture after CMV antigen stimulation. The origin of the receptors is a human donor in good health (CMV status not recorded). Some clones in this sample may be carry-over from other donors' samples. Each CDR3 is given with its conserved first and last residue. The D gene is left open where the match is weak. Only some rows state a clone size, as once, few, many or a class for expanded clones.

V gene: TRBV5-1
D gene: -
clone size: -
J gene: TRBJ2-3
CDR3 DNA: TGCGCCAGCTCGAGAGTAAACACAGATACGCAGTATTTT
CDR3 protein: CASSRVNTDTQYF

V gene: TRBV6-1
D gene: -
clone size: once
J gene: TRBJ1-2
CDR3 DNA: TGTGCCAGCAGTGAACAGGAGGGCTATGGCTACACCTTC
CDR3 protein: CASSEQEGYGYTF

V gene: TRBV6-4
D gene: TRBD1
clone size: -
J gene: TRBJ2-2
CDR3 DNA: TGTGCCAGCAGTGACCGGACAGGGTGGAACACCGGGGAGCTGTTTTTT
CDR3 protein: CASSDRTGWNTGELFF

V gene: TRBV6-5
D gene: TRBD1
clone size: many
J gene: TRBJ2-3
CDR3 DNA: TGTGCCAGCAGTTACTCGGGACAGGGAGGAGATACGCAGTATTTT
CDR3 protein: CASSYSGQGGDTQYF

V gene: TRBV15
D gene: -
clone size: -
J gene: TRBJ2-7
CDR3 DNA: TGTGCCACCAACAGAGATGTGGGATCCTACGAGCAGTACTTC
CDR3 protein: CATNRDVGSYEQYF

V gene: TRBV11-2
D gene: TRBD2
clone size: few
J gene: TRBJ2-3
CDR3 DNA: TGTGCCAGCAGCTTAACTAGCGGGCGGATGGATACGCAGTATTTT
CDR3 protein: CASSLTSGRMDTQYF

V gene: TRBV5-6
D gene: -
clone size: few
J gene: TRBJ2-2
CDR3 DNA: TGTGCCAGCAGCCTACTCCAACTCACCGGGGAGCTGTTTTTT
CDR3 protein: CASSLLQLTGELFF

V gene: TRBV2
D gene: -
clone size: -
J gene: TRBJ1-6
CDR3 DNA: TGTGCCAGCTGGCGGACAGCCATGAGCTCCTATAATTCACCCCTCCACTTT
CDR3 protein: CASWRTAMSSYNSPLHF

V gene: TRBV20-1
D gene: TRBD1
clone size: few
J gene: TRBJ1-2
CDR3 DNA: TGCAGTGCTAGAGAGAGACAGGGAACCTTCTATGGCTACACCTTC
CDR3 protein: CSARERQGTFYGYTF

V gene: TRBV6-5
D gene: -
clone size: -
J gene: TRBJ1-1
CDR3 DNA: TGTGCCAGCAGTTACTCGGAGGACACTGAAGCTTTCTTT
CDR3 protein: CASSYSEDTEAFF

V gene: TRBV28
D gene: -
clone size: -
J gene: TRBJ2-3
CDR3 DNA: TGTGCCAGCAGGCAGCAGGGCAGGGGCACAGATACGCAGTATTTT
CDR3 protein: CASRQQGRGTDTQYF

V gene: TRBV7-2
D gene: -
clone size: many
J gene: TRBJ1-2
CDR3 DNA: TGTGCCAGCAGCGCCTCAAGGACCTATGGCTACACCTTC
CDR3 protein: CASSASRTYGYTF

V gene: TRBV7-9
D gene: TRBD2
clone size: few
J gene: TRBJ2-2
CDR3 DNA: TGTGCCAGCAGCCCTAGCGGGGGGGCTCACACCGGGGAGCTGTTTTTT
CDR3 protein: CASSPSGGAHTGELFF

V gene: TRBV27
D gene: -
clone size: -
J gene: TRBJ2-1
CDR3 DNA: TGTGCCAGCAGTGAGGTAGGGATTGAGCAGTTCTTC
CDR3 protein: CASSEVGIEQFF

V gene: TRBV19
D gene: TRBD2
clone size: few
J gene: TRBJ2-3
CDR3 DNA: TGTGCCAGTAGTACTCCGACTAGCGGGGCCACAGATACGCAGTATTTT
CDR3 protein: CASSTPTSGATDTQYF

V gene: TRBV6-1
D gene: -
clone size: -
J gene: TRBJ2-7
CDR3 DNA: TGTGCCAGCAATGCGGCAGGGAACTACGAGCAGTACTTC
CDR3 protein: CASNAAGNYEQYF

V gene: TRBV7-9
D gene: TRBD1
clone size: -
J gene: TRBJ1-4
CDR3 DNA: TGTGCCAGCAGCCCCCGACAGGGGCTCGGGTGGGAAAAACTGTTTTTT
CDR3 protein: CASSPRQGLGWEKLFF

V gene: TRBV20-1
D gene: TRBD2
clone size: once
J gene: TRBJ2-1
CDR3 DNA: TGCAGTGCTAGAGGGCTAGCGGGGGCAACTTACAATGAGCAGTTCTTC
CDR3 protein: CSARGLAGATYNEQFF

V gene: TRBV12-3/TRBV12-4
D gene: -
clone size: -
J gene: TRBJ1-1
CDR3 DNA: TGTGCCAGCAGTTTCGGATTCGTAAACGAAGCTTTCTTT
CDR3 protein: CASSFGFVNEAFF

V gene: TRBV12-3/TRBV12-4
D gene: TRBD1
clone size: -
J gene: TRBJ1-3
CDR3 DNA: TGTGCCAGCAGTTGGGACAGGGGCGACCCCTCTGAAAACACCATATATTTT
CDR3 protein: CASSWDRGDPSENTIYF

V gene: TRBV7-9
D gene: TRBD2
clone size: -
J gene: TRBJ2-5
CDR3 DNA: TGTGCCAGCACCAAACCGGCTAGCGGGGATCAAGAGACCCAGTACTTC
CDR3 protein: CASTKPASGDQETQYF

V gene: TRBV27
D gene: TRBD1
clone size: once
J gene: TRBJ2-7
CDR3 DNA: TGTGCCAGCAGCCCCAGGGGGAACTACGAGCAGTACTTC
CDR3 protein: CASSPRGNYEQYF

V gene: TRBV6-1
D gene: TRBD1
clone size: many
J gene: TRBJ2-7
CDR3 DNA: TGTGCCAGCAGTGGCCGGGACAGGGGTTACGAGCAGTACTTC
CDR3 protein: CASSGRDRGYEQYF

V gene: TRBV6-2/TRBV6-3
D gene: -
clone size: -
J gene: TRBJ1-1
CDR3 DNA: TGTGCCAGCAGTAACTTTAAGGGGAACACTGAAGCTTTCTTT
CDR3 protein: CASSNFKGNTEAFF

V gene: TRBV4-1
D gene: TRBD1
clone size: -
J gene: TRBJ1-6
CDR3 DNA: TGCGCCAGCAGCCATGGGACAGGGGGGAATTCACCCCTCCACTTT
CDR3 protein: CASSHGTGGNSPLHF

V gene: TRBV12-3/TRBV12-4
D gene: -
clone size: few
J gene: TRBJ2-7
CDR3 DNA: TGTGCCAGCAGTTGGTACAGGTCCGAGCAGTACTTC
CDR3 protein: CASSWYRSEQYF

V gene: TRBV27
D gene: TRBD2
clone size: -
J gene: TRBJ2-2
CDR3 DNA: TGTGCCAGCAGTATGCTAGCGGGGGGGAACACCGGGGAGCTGTTTTTT
CDR3 protein: CASSMLAGGNTGELFF

V gene: TRBV4-1
D gene: TRBD2
clone size: -
J gene: TRBJ2-1
CDR3 DNA: TGCGCCAGCAGCCAAGGCGGGGGGCGGGGGGGCCATGGGTTCTTC
CDR3 protein: CASSQGGGRGGHGFF

V gene: TRBV7-6
D gene: TRBD2
clone size: few
J gene: TRBJ2-7
CDR3 DNA: TGTGCCAGCAGTTCTCGGGGGGGCTCCTACGAGCAGTACTTC
CDR3 protein: CASSSRGGSYEQYF

V gene: TRBV7-8
D gene: TRBD1
clone size: many
J gene: TRBJ1-3
CDR3 DNA: TGTGCCAGCAGCTTATTTACGGGACAGGGGGACGGAAACACCATATATTTT
CDR3 protein: CASSLFTGQGDGNTIYF

V gene: TRBV13
D gene: TRBD1
clone size: -
J gene: TRBJ1-6
CDR3 DNA: TGTGCCAGCAGACCCGGGACAGGGCTTAGTTCACCCCTCCACTTT
CDR3 protein: CASRPGTGLSSPLHF